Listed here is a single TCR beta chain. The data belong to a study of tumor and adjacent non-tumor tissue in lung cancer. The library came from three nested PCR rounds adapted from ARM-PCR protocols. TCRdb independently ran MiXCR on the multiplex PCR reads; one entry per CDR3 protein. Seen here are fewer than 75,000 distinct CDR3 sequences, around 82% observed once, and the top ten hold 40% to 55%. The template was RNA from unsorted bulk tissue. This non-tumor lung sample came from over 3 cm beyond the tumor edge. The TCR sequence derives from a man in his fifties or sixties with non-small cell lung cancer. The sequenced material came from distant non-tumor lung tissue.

CDR3 region: CATIPGGEDTQYF. DNA of the CDR3: TGTGCCACCATACCTGGAGGCGAGGATACGCAGTATTTT. The chain carries TRBV6-6 and TRBJ2-3; D perhaps matches TRBD2 (5 bases). V lost 10 bases and J lost 6, with 17 bases in between. Germline CDR1 and CDR2: MNHNY and SVGAGI (reference sequence). CDR3 length equals 13 residues.